This T cell receptor beta chain stems from a study of CD8+ T cells in alopecia areata. Study context: Tofacitinib administration to treated patients was oral, at 5 to 10 mg twice daily.

Germline V gives CDR1 SGHTA, CDR2 FQGNSA. Deletions cut 1 base from V and 10 bases from J, with 13 bases between. The CDR3 has 13 residues. Treatment denoted: oral pan-JAK inhibitor, 5-10 mg twice daily. Only a few counts were recorded for this clone. Isolated RNA was reverse transcribed into cDNA used as the sequencing template. Only in-frame clones appear in the TCRdb table, and some are missing; sequencing was by immunoSEQ multiplex PCR. The table shows 95,000 to 150,000 clones, with over 60% occurring only once. Sequences were derived from CD4+ T cells sorted from blood, sampled at week 4, from a patient treated with tofacitinib. The gene calls are TRBV7-2 and TRBJ1-1; the D is unclear. This receptor was obtained from a human donor with alopecia areata. CDR3 in amino acids: CASSLGGLRTAFF. The CDR3 DNA follows: TGTGCCAGCAGCTTAGGGGGTCTACGGACAGCTTTCTTT.